This note documents a single T cell receptor (beta chain) sequence. Its specificity is not known. This entry is derived from a study of T cells in localized non-small cell lung cancer. Study-wide points: Uninvolved adjacent lung, not tumor, had the highest T cell clonality.

The method was immunoSEQ multiplex PCR; TCRdb's version includes in-frame clones alone and lacks a portion of them. This sample has tens of thousands of clones; over 75% occur once, and the top ten carry over 25%. Sample: peripheral blood, taken before any cancer treatment. This clonotype was obtained from a male donor at least 60 years old with stage I squamous cell lung carcinoma.

The CDR3 DNA is TGCGCCAGCTTCCCAAACCCGACAGGGGACTCCGAGCAGTACTTC. Encoded protein: CASFPNPTGDSEQYF. The V call is TRBV5-1, the J call TRBJ2-7; 8 positions match TRBD1. CDR3 length equals 15 residues. V shed 7 bases and J 6 bases; nucleotides not matched to a gene: 15. In germline, CDR1 is SGHRS, CDR2 YFSETQ.